The clone carrying this T cell receptor beta chain was detected only a few times. The target antigen is unknown. Germline V gene data show CDR1 as LGHDT and CDR2 as YNNKEL (reference sequence). The CDR3 covers 14 residues. Trimming removed 7 bases from V and 2 bases from J, with 11 bases in between. Using immunoSEQ multiplex PCR, the repertoire was profiled, and TCRdb retains in-frame clones only, with some absent. Of about 150,000 clones detected, 90% appear once; the ten largest clones hold roughly 3.1%. The sample is drawn from a study of T cell responses to AZD1222 COVID-19 vaccine. Study outcomes and limitations: As reported, nearly half of all spike-specific TCRs target variant regions that are unmutated. Recipients of two AZD1222 doses showed rising Spike-specific TCR breadth and depth.

The J gene is TRBJ2-2, the V gene TRBV3-1 (or the pseudogene TRBV3-2), with a tentative D call TRBD2 (6 bases). This clonotype originated in an adult who received the AZD1222 COVID-19 vaccine. The sample consisted of peripheral blood, taken 28 days after the second AZD1222 dose. The CDR3, as DNA: TGTGCCAGCACGTTGGAGGGAAACACCGGGGAGCTGTTTTTT. Translation gives CASTLEGNTGELFF.